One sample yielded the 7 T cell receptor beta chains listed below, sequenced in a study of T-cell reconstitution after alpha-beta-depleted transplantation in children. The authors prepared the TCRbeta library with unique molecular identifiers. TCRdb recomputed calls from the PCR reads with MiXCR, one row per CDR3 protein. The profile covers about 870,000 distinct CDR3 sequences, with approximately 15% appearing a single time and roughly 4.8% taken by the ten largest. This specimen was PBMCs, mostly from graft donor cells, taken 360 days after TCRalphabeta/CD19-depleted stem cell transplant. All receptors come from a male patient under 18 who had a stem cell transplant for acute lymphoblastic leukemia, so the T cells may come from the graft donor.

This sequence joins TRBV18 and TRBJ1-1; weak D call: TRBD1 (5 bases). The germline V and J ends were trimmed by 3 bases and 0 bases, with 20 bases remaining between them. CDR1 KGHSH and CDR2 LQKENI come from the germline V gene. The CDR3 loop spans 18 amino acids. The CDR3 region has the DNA TGTGCCAGCTCACCCCGGGACGTTCCCGGAGGGTTGAACACTGAAGCTTTCTTT. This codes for CASSPRDVPGGLNTEAFF.

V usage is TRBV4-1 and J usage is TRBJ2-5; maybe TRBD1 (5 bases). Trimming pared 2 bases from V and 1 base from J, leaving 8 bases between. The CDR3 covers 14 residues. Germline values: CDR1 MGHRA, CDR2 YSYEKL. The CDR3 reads CASSQPDSQETQYF. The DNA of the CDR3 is TGCGCCAGCAGCCAACCCGACAGCCAAGAGACCCAGTACTTC.

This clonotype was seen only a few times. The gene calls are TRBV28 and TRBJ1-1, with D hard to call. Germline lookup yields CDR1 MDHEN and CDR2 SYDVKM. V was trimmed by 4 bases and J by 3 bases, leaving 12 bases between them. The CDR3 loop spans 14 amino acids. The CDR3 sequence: CASSYRGGYTEAFF. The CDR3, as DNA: TGTGCCAGCAGTTATCGAGGCGGGTACACTGAAGCTTTCTTT. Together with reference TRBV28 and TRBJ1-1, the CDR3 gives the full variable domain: DVKVTQSSRYLVKRTGEKVFLECVQDMDHENMFWYRQDPGLGLRLIYFSYDVKMKEKGDIPEGYSVSREKKERFSLILESASTNQTSMYLCASSYRGGYTEAFFGQGTRLTVV.

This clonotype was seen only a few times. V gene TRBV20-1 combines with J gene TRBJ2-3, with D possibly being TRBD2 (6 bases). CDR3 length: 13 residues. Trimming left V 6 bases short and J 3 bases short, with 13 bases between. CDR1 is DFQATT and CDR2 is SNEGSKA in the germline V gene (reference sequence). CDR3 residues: CSATRDSTDTQYF. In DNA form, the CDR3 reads TGCAGTGCCACCCGGGACTCTACAGATACGCAGTATTTT.

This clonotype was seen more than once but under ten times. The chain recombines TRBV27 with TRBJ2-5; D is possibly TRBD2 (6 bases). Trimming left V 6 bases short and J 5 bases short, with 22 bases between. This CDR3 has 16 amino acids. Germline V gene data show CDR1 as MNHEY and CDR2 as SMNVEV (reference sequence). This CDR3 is CASSAGLLLSRETQYF. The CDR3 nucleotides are TGTGCCAGCAGCGCGGGACTCCTACTTTCCAGGGAGACCCAGTACTTC.

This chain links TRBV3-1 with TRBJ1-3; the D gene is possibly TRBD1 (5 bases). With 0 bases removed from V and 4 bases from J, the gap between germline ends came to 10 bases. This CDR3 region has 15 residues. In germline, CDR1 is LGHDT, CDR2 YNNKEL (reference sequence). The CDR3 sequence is CASSQEAGQGNTIYF. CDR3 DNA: TGTGCCAGCAGCCAAGAGGCGGGGCAGGGAAACACCATATATTTT.

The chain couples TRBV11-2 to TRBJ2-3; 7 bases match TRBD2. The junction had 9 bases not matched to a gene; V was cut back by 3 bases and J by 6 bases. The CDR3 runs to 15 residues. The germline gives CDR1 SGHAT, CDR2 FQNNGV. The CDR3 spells CASSLLRGGSDTQYF. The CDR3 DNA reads TGTGCCAGCAGCTTGCTACGGGGAGGGTCTGATACGCAGTATTTT. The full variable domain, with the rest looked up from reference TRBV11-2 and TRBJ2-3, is EAGVAQSPRYKIIEKRQSVAFWCNPISGHATLYWYQQILGQGPKLLIQFQNNGVVDDSQLPKDRFSAERLKGVDSTLKIQPAKLEDSAVYLCASSLLRGGSDTQYFGPGTRLTVL.